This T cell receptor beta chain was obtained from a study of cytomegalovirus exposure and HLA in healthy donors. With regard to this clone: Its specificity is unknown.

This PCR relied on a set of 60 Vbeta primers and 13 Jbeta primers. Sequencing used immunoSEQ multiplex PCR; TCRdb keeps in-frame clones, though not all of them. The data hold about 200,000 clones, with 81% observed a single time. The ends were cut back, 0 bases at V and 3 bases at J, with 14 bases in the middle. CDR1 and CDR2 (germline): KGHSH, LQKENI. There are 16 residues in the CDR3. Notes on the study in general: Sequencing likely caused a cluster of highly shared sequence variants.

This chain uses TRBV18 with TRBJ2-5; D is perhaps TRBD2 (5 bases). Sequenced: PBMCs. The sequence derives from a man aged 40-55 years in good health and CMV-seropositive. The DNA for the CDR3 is TGTGCCAGCTCACCACCGGAGACCGGGATAGAAGAGACCCAGTACTTC. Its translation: CASSPPETGIEETQYF.